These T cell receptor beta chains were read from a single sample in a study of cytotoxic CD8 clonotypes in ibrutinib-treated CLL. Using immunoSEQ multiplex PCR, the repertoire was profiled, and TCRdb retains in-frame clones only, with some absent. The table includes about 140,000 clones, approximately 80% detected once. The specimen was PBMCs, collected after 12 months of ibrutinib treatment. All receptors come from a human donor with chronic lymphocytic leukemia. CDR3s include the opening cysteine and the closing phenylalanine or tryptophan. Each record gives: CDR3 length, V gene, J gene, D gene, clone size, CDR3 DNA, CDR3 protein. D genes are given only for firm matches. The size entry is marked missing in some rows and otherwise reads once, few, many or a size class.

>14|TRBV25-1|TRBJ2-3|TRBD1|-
TGTGCCAGCAGTACAGGGGGGACGGCAGATACGCAGTATTTT
CASSTGGTADTQYF
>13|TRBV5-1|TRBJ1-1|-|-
TGCGCCAGCCCGGTGGTTGTGAACACTGAAGCTTTCTTT
CASPVVVNTEAFF
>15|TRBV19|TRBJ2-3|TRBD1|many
TGTGCCAGTAGTATCCAAGACAGGGGTGTCGATACGCAGTATTTT
CASSIQDRGVDTQYF
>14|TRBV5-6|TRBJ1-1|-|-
TGTGCCAGCAGTTTAGGACGGACCAACACTGAAGCTTTCTTT
CASSLGRTNTEAFF
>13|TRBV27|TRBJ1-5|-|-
TGTGCCAGCAGTTTGAAACCCCATCAGCCCCAGCATTTT
CASSLKPHQPQHF
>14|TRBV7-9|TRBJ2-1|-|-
TGTGCCAGCATGACACCCCAGGGAAGAGATGAGCAGTTCTTC
CASMTPQGRDEQFF
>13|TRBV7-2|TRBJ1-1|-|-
TGTGCCAGCAGCTTAGATCGGGGAACTGAAGCTTTCTTT
CASSLDRGTEAFF
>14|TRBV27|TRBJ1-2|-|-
TGTGCCAGCAGTCCCTCGGGGGTGGCGAGGGGCTACACCTTC
CASSPSGVARGYTF
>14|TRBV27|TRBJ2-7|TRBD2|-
TGTGCCAGCAGTCTGGGACTAGCGGGAGTTGAGCAGTACTTC
CASSLGLAGVEQYF
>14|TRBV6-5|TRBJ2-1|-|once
TGTGCCAGCAGTTACCAGCTAGGTCCCAATGAGCAGTTCTTC
CASSYQLGPNEQFF
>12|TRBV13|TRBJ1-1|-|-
TGTGCCAGCAGGAGAATTAACACTGAAGCTTTCTTT
CASRRINTEAFF
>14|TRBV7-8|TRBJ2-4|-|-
TGTGCCAGCAGCCCCGGGCTAGCCAAAAACATTCAGTACTTC
CASSPGLAKNIQYF
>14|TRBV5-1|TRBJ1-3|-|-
TGCGCCAGCAGCCCGACAGGATCTGGAAACACCATATATTTT
CASSPTGSGNTIYF
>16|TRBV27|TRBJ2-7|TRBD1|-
TGTGCCAGCAGTTTCGACAGGGGCCAGTGGCGTAACGAGCAGTACTTC
CASSFDRGQWRNEQYF
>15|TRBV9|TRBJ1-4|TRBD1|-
TGTGCCAGCAGCGTCACAGGGGCCCTTAATGAAAAACTGTTTTTT
CASSVTGALNEKLFF
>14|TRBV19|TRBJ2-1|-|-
TGTGCCAGTATAGGACGGGCGAGGGGCAATGAGCAGTTCTTC
CASIGRARGNEQFF
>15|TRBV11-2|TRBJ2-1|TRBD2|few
TGTGCCAGCAGTTCGGGACTAGCGGGAGTCAATGAGCAGTTCTTC
CASSSGLAGVNEQFF